Detailed here is one T cell receptor beta chain. This record comes from a study of T-cell memory formation after mild COVID-19. Sample barcodes and UMIs were carried by the TCR alpha and TCR beta cDNA libraries that 5'RACE generated with constant-segment primers. TCRdb re-called the 5' RACE reads with MiXCR, one entry per CDR3 protein. The sample contains about 350,000 distinct CDR3 sequences, about 13% of which appear only once. Germline values: CDR1 SGHNT, CDR2 YYREEE (reference sequence). V lost 3 bases and J lost 7; bases outside the gene matches: 7. This CDR3 has 13 amino acids. The chain employs TRBV5-4 and TRBJ2-7; 7 nucleotides align to TRBD1. The sequenced material came from PBMCs or a T cell subset sorted from them (not recorded which). The sequence came from a man aged 18 to 30 who had mild COVID-19 (a few samples of this study predate the infection). Cell type and time point are not known. CDR3 bases: TGTGCCAGCAGCTCCGACAGGGTCGGGGAGCAGTACTTC. This translates into CASSSDRVGEQYF.